This T cell receptor (beta chain) was captured by sequencing in a study of T cells in Graves' hyperthyroidism and ophthalmopathy. Study-wide points: Researchers found most expanded thyroid clonotypes above 0.001 in blood as well. The model predicted ophthalmopathy a median roughly six months before onset.

The V gene end was trimmed by 8 bases and the J gene end by 5 bases; junction bases not matched to a gene: 24. The length of the CDR3 is 19 residues. Many counts were recorded for this clonotype. Its antigen remains unidentified. TCR beta CDR3 regions were amplified from RNA. Primed by the HTBI set, a first-round RT-PCR was run on the TCR CDR3. TCRdb re-analysed the multiplex PCR reads in MiXCR, keeping a single row per CDR3 protein. Here the sample spans approximately 300,000 distinct CDR3 sequences, 15% to 20% being singletons. Individuals with ophthalmopathy presented a Clinical Activity Score of at least 3, a NOSPECS grade of at least 4 and a duration under 3 months. The diagnoses drew upon clinical symptoms, serum thyroxine and TRAb, thyroid ultrasound and orbital computed tomography.

This clonotype originated in a man in his forties or fifties with Graves' ophthalmopathy. The sequenced sample was blood. The gene calls are TRBV12-3 or TRBV12-4 and TRBJ2-7; 10 bases line up with TRBD2. The DNA for the CDR3 is TGTGCCAGCGGCTTCACCACCGGGACTAGCGATCTTGGTCGGAACGAGCAGTACTTC. Encoded protein: CASGFTTGTSDLGRNEQYF.